This note documents a single T cell receptor (beta chain) sequence. This entry is derived from a study of regulatory T cells in long-lasting Graves disease. CDR3 size: 14 residues. Trimming took 5 bases from V and 6 from J; bases not matched to a gene: 5. Germline CDR1 is GTSNPN and CDR2 is SVGIG (reference sequence). Building the TCR beta libraries relied on iRepertoire HTBI primers, and CDR3 regions underwent Arm-PCR. TCRdb re-called the multiplex PCR reads through MiXCR, storing one row per CDR3 protein. The sample has hundreds of thousands of distinct CDR3 sequences, 21% seen once. Documented time point: persistent/refractory GD, antithyroid drugs over 5 years with positive TRAb. PBMCs were the source of the RNA used for TCR sequencing.

The specimen was peripheral blood mononuclear cells (PBMCs), collected when the disease was refractory, from a patient treated with antithyroid drugs. The sequence came from a female donor with Graves disease. V is TRBV30 and J is TRBJ2-2, with TRBD1 matching over 11 bases. CDR3: CAWGRDRGSGELFF. The CDR3 DNA follows: TGTGCCTGGGGCCGGGACAGGGGGTCCGGGGAGCTGTTTTTT.